These 19 T cell receptor beta chains were all obtained from the same sample, sequenced in a study of blood T cells in healthy people across ages. Primers used in a second PCR of about 6 to 11 cycles were a sample-barcoded 5' primer and a J-beta primer mix. Via MiXCR, TCRdb re-called the 5' RACE reads, giving one row per CDR3 protein. The table lists 1.5 million to 2 million distinct CDR3 sequences, roughly 32% of them singletons. The sequencing sample was made of blood. Source of these receptors: a woman aged 30 to 39 in good health.

This clonotype appeared a few times. The chain couples TRBV7-9 to TRBJ2-7; 7 nucleotides line up with TRBD2. V was clipped by 3 bases and J by 1 base; unmatched bases: 9. This CDR3 has 16 amino acids. Germline lookup yields CDR1 SEHNR and CDR2 FQNEAQ (reference sequence). The CDR3 region is CASSFPTSALSYEQYF. The CDR3 DNA is TGTGCCAGCAGCTTCCCTACTAGCGCCCTTTCCTACGAGCAGTACTTC.

This chain uses TRBV30 with TRBJ2-5; D tentatively reads TRBD1 or TRBD2 (5 bases each). This CDR3 is 15 amino acids long. Germline-derived CDR1 and CDR2 are GTSNPN and SVGIG (reference sequence). The V end lost 2 bases, the J end lost 1 base, and 14 bases lay between the germline ends. This CDR3 is CAWSPSGLAQETQYF. The CDR3, as DNA: TGTGCCTGGAGTCCATCGGGGCTAGCCCAAGAGACCCAGTACTTC.

On this clonotype: This may come from a read error, since a much larger clone is one base off. The chain combines TRBV4-1 with TRBJ2-1; TRBD1 aligns across 8 bases. Germline loops: CDR1 MGHRA, CDR2 YSYEKL. The CDR3 consists of 16 residues. CDR3 sequence: CASSQEEQGATNGQFF. The CDR3 DNA follows: TGCGCCAGCAGCCAAGAAGAGCAGGGGGCGACGAATGGGCAGTTCTTC.

This clonotype was seen only a few times. V and J are TRBV7-3 and TRBJ2-3, with a tentative D call TRBD2 (6 bases). Deletions cut 3 bases from V and 14 bases from J, with 18 bases between. CDR1 and CDR2 from the germline V gene are SGHTA and FQGTGA. This CDR3 comprises 13 residues. Here the CDR3 reads CASSFTSSDARYF. The CDR3 DNA reads as TGTGCCAGCAGCTTCACTAGCTCAGATGCGCGGTATTTT.

This chain uses TRBV12-5 with TRBJ2-6, with D possibly matching TRBD2 (6 bases). Germline-derived CDR1 and CDR2 are LGHNT and FRNRAP. The V end lost 2 bases, the J end lost 1 base, and 15 bases lay between the germline ends. The CDR3 extends over 18 amino acids. The chain's CDR3 is CASGLSRGSGSGANVLTF. CDR3 DNA sequence: TGTGCTAGTGGTTTGTCTCGGGGGTCAGGGTCTGGGGCCAACGTCCTGACTTTC.

This clonotype was counted only a few times. This rearrangement joins TRBV7-8 to TRBJ2-1; no clear D. The CDR3 is 13 residues long. V lost 3 bases and J lost 8, with 11 bases in between. The germline CDR1 and CDR2 sequences are SGHVS and FQNEAQ. CDR3 in amino acids: CASSFRYLDEQFF. CDR3 DNA: TGTGCCAGCAGCTTTAGGTATTTGGATGAGCAGTTCTTC. The full variable domain, completed using reference TRBV7-8 and TRBJ2-1, is GAGVSQSPRYKVAKRGQDVALRCDPISGHVSLFWYQQALGQGPEFLTYFQNEAQLDKSGLPSDRFFAERPEGSVSTLKIQRTQQEDSAVYLCASSFRYLDEQFFGPGTRLTVL.

This clonotype was seen a few times. This rearrangement joins TRBV5-1 to TRBJ2-5; D gene ambiguous. The J call may not be correct, given that the DNA end is closer to TRBJ2-7. Per the germline V gene, CDR1 is SGHRS and CDR2 is YFSETQ. The CDR3 is 15 residues long. CDR3 in DNA: TGCGCCAGCAGCTTGGCCGGCCAGGATTTTTACGAGCAGTACTTC. The encoded protein is CASSLAGQDFYEQYF.

The rearrangement uses TRBV5-1 and TRBJ2-1; the D is unclear. Germline CDR1 is SGHRS and CDR2 is YFSETQ. The CDR3 covers 15 residues. The V end lost 3 bases, the J end lost 5 bases, and 15 bases lay between the germline ends. Written as DNA, the CDR3 is TGCGCCAGCAGCTGGGCCCAGGTCCCAGACAATGAGCAGTTCTTC. Amino acids: CASSWAQVPDNEQFF.

The V call is TRBV28, the J call TRBJ2-7; the D gene is possibly TRBD1 (6 bases). This CDR3 is 14 amino acids long. The germline V gene has CDR1 MDHEN and CDR2 SYDVKM. Trimming took 5 bases from V and 3 from J, leaving 14 bases between them. This chain's CDR3 is CASSELQGFYEQYF. The CDR3 DNA reads TGTGCCAGCAGTGAATTACAGGGTTTCTACGAGCAGTACTTC.

J is TRBJ2-1 and V is TRBV5-1; 7 nucleotides match TRBD2. The CDR3 has 15 residues. Germline CDR1 SGHRS, CDR2 YFSETQ. The J segment lost 10 bases and the V segment lost 7 bases, leaving 17 bases of the junction unmatched. Here the CDR3 reads CASGPPGGRALEQFF. The CDR3, as DNA: TGCGCCAGCGGCCCTCCGGGTGGGAGGGCGCTAGAGCAGTTCTTC.

This clonotype was counted between two and nine times. Compared with germline, one end of the junction differs, possibly owing to a read error. This rearrangement joins TRBV6-6 to TRBJ2-5; 10 bases match TRBD2. Germline lookup yields CDR1 MNHNY and CDR2 SVGAGI (reference sequence). The length of the CDR3 is 17 residues. The DNA of the CDR3 is TGTGTCAGCAGACCCGGACTAGCGGCCACCCTCCAAGAGACCCAGTACTTC. It yields the protein CVSRPGLAATLQETQYF.

The chain carries TRBV10-3 and TRBJ2-5; 8 bases map to TRBD2. The trim removed 3 bases at V and 11 bases at J, leaving 14 bases unmatched. Germline CDR1 reads ENHRY; CDR2 reads SYGVKD. The CDR3 is 15 residues long. DNA for the CDR3: TGTGCCATCAGTGAAAAACTAGCGGCCATAGGAGAGCAGTACTTC. The encoded protein is CAISEKLAAIGEQYF.

The chain carries TRBV7-2 and TRBJ2-5, with 7 bases aligning to TRBD2. The CDR3 is 18 residues long. Germline CDR1 is SGHTA and CDR2 is FQGNSA. V was pared by 1 base and J by 2 bases, with 13 bases of the junction left unmatched. Here the CDR3 DNA reads TGTGCCAGCAGCTTAGTGATAACTGGGGGGGGATTGCAAGAGACCCAGTACTTC. It codes for CASSLVITGGGLQETQYF.

Many counts were recorded for this clonotype. The chain employs TRBV6-5 and TRBJ2-1, with 9 bases fitting TRBD2. The CDR3 consists of 13 residues. Losses at the gene ends were 8 bases for V and 4 bases for J; bases not matched to a gene: 3. Germline assignment: CDR1 MNHEY and CDR2 SVGAGI. CDR3 loop: CASSSGNYNEQFF. The CDR3 bases are TGTGCCAGCTCTAGCGGGAATTACAATGAGCAGTTCTTC.

The genes are TRBV29-1 and TRBJ1-1, with TRBD1 matching over 10 bases. Germline CDR1 and CDR2: SQVTM and ANQGSEA. This CDR3 is 15 amino acids long. The V gene end was trimmed by 6 bases and the J gene end by 5 bases; junction bases not matched to a gene: 12. CDR3: CSVVPGQGLGTEAFF. The DNA for the CDR3 is TGCAGCGTCGTCCCGGGACAGGGGCTGGGGACTGAAGCTTTCTTT.

This clonotype has more than one count but fewer than ten. This rearrangement joins TRBV3-1 to TRBJ2-4, with D maybe TRBD1 (5 bases). Trimming took 1 base from V and 9 from J, leaving 13 bases between them. This CDR3 is 14 amino acids long. CDR1 is LGHDT and CDR2 is YNNKEL in the germline V gene (reference sequence). CDR3 residues: CASSQAGHRPIQYF. The DNA of the CDR3 is TGTGCCAGCAGCCAAGCAGGACACCGCCCCATTCAGTACTTC.

This clonotype was seen more than once but under ten times. The chain recombines TRBV28 with TRBJ2-5; possible D gene TRBD1, 5 bases. The germline gives CDR1 MDHEN, CDR2 SYDVKM. The V gene lost 4 bases and the J gene lost 5 bases, with 20 bases spanning the gap. This CDR3 has 16 amino acids. The CDR3 bases are TGTGCCAGCAGTTCCCAAAAAGACAGTCTCCGTGAGACCCAGTACTTC. Its protein product is CASSSQKDSLRETQYF. The whole variable domain, remainder taken from reference TRBV28 and TRBJ2-5, is DVKVTQSSRYLVKRTGEKVFLECVQDMDHENMFWYRQDPGLGLRLIYFSYDVKMKEKGDIPEGYSVSREKKERFSLILESASTNQTSMYLCASSSQKDSLRETQYFGPGTRLLVL.

This clonotype was seen a few times. CDR3 residues: CASSLLVPSKETQYF. CDR3 sequence (DNA): TGTGCCAGCAGCTTATTGGTGCCTTCGAAAGAGACCCAGTACTTC. The rearrangement joins TRBV7-9 to TRBJ2-5; no clear D gene. The CDR3 is 15 amino acids. Germline lookup yields CDR1 SEHNR and CDR2 FQNEAQ (reference sequence). V lost 2 bases, J lost 3 bases, and 13 bases lay in between.

There are a few counts of this clonotype. The chain couples TRBV7-3 to TRBJ2-1; 11 bases are a match to TRBD2. After removal of 0 bases from V and 6 bases from J, the junction contained 4 bases not matched to a gene. CDR3 length: 16 amino acids. Germline V gene data show CDR1 as SGHTA and CDR2 as FQGTGA. CDR3 sequence reads: CASSLTSLAGGNEQFF. The CDR3 DNA reads TGTGCCAGCAGCTTAACGAGCCTAGCGGGGGGCAATGAGCAGTTCTTC.